This is a list of T cell receptor beta chains from one sample in a study of cytomegalovirus exposure and HLA in healthy donors. Produced via immunoSEQ multiplex PCR; TCRdb's table is partial and in-frame only. The sample holds roughly 130,000 clones, around 80% seen once. The sequenced material came from PBMCs. These receptors were obtained from a man aged 35 to 55 in good health and CMV-seronegative. The CDR3 runs from the conserved cysteine through the conserved F or W. The D gene is left open where the match is weak. Where a row states a size, it is once, few, many or the class of an expanded clone; other rows omit it.

TRBJ2-1 | - | TRBV19 | - | CASSIAGAGNEQFF | TGTGCCAGTAGTATAGCAGGGGCCGGGAATGAGCAGTTCTTC
TRBJ1-1 | - | TRBV2 | few | CASSEGEGVNTEAFF | TGTGCCAGCAGTGAAGGCGAGGGGGTGAACACTGAAGCTTTCTTT
TRBJ2-3 | - | TRBV30 | - | CAWSVLGGITDTQYF | TGTGCCTGGAGTGTACTCGGCGGGATAACGGATACGCAGTATTTT
TRBJ2-3 | - | TRBV4-3 | few | CASSQDPRGPDTQYF | TGCGCCAGCAGCCAAGATCCCCGGGGTCCAGATACGCAGTATTTT
TRBJ1-1 | TRBD1 | TRBV4-1 | - | CASSRGPAGTGGAEAEAFF | TGCGCCAGCAGCCGCGGACCCGCCGGGACAGGGGGCGCCGAGGCTGAAGCTTTCTTT
TRBJ1-6 | TRBD1 | TRBV6-6 | once | CASIPGQGHSPLHF | TGTGCCAGCATTCCGGGACAGGGACACTCACCCCTCCACTTT
TRBJ2-3 | TRBD2 | TRBV10-3 | - | CAISDQKRGGGLTDTQYF | TGTGCCATCAGTGACCAAAAAAGGGGCGGGGGGTTAACAGATACGCAGTATTTT
TRBJ2-3 | - | TRBV6-5 | - | CATNAPVGTDTQYF | TGTGCCACCAATGCGCCGGTGGGCACAGATACGCAGTATTTT
TRBJ1-1 | - | TRBV27 | once | CASSQDSLRLNTEAFF | TGTGCCAGCAGTCAAGACAGCCTCCGCTTGAACACTGAAGCTTTCTTT
TRBJ2-3 | TRBD2 | TRBV5-4 | - | CASSQGLAGGGTDTQYF | TGTGCCAGCAGCCAAGGACTAGCGGGAGGTGGCACAGATACGCAGTATTTT
TRBJ2-7 | - | TRBV7-2 | few | CASSLDSGVYEQYF | TGTGCCAGCAGCTTGGACAGCGGGGTATACGAGCAGTACTTC
TRBJ2-1 | TRBD1 | TRBV11-3 | - | CASSLGGQGNNEQFF | TGTGCCAGCAGCTTAGGGGGACAGGGTAACAATGAGCAGTTCTTC
TRBJ2-3 | - | TRBV4-1 | - | CASSPQDGGRLLTTDTQYF | TGCGCCAGCAGCCCCCAGGACGGAGGACGCTTATTAACGACAGATACGCAGTATTTT
TRBJ2-1 | - | TRBV7-9 | few | CASSLPTGRGLYNEQFF | TGTGCCAGCAGCCTACCTACAGGGAGGGGCCTCTACAATGAGCAGTTCTTC
TRBJ2-7 | - | TRBV7-9 | - | CASSRQPGTEPGATYEQYF | TGTGCCAGCAGCAGGCAGCCCGGGACTGAGCCGGGAGCAACCTACGAGCAGTACTTC
TRBJ2-4 | TRBD2 | TRBV19 | few | CASRSGADIKNIQYF | TGTGCCAGTCGTAGCGGGGCCGACATAAAAAACATTCAGTACTTC
TRBJ1-4 | - | TRBV29-1 | - | CSVEDSRETGEKLFF | TGCAGCGTTGAAGATTCCCGCGAAACAGGGGAAAAACTGTTTTTT
TRBJ2-1 | - | TRBV4-1 | - | CASRQTGTNEQFF | TGCGCCAGCAGACAAACAGGGACCAATGAGCAGTTCTTC
TRBJ1-2 | - | TRBV7-2 | - | CASSLRSGPNYGYTF | TGTGCCAGCAGCTTACGTTCAGGGCCTAACTATGGCTACACCTTC
TRBJ2-7 | TRBD1 | TRBV7-9 | - | CASSPFLQGQLYEQYF | TGTGCCAGCAGCCCCTTCCTCCAGGGACAGCTCTACGAGCAGTACTTC
TRBJ1-4 | TRBD1 | TRBV7-9 | - | CASSQSGWTGGADEKLFF | TGTGCCAGCAGCCAATCGGGGTGGACAGGGGGCGCGGATGAAAAACTGTTTTTT
TRBJ2-7 | TRBD2 | TRBV28 | - | CASSLKGLAVYEQYF | TGTGCCAGCAGCCTGAAGGGACTAGCGGTCTACGAGCAGTACTTC
TRBJ1-6 | TRBD1 | TRBV9 | - | CASSAQGGNSPLHF | TGTGCCAGCAGCGCACAGGGGGGTAATTCACCCCTCCACTTT
TRBJ1-1 | - | TRBV10-3 | - | CAISLLGEVDTEAFF | TGTGCCATCAGCCTTTTGGGAGAGGTGGACACTGAAGCTTTCTTT
TRBJ1-2 | TRBD1 | TRBV7-2 | - | CASSATGGESYGYTF | TGTGCCAGCAGCGCGACAGGGGGCGAGAGCTATGGCTACACCTTC
TRBJ1-5 | - | TRBV6-1 | - | CASSATGSNQPQHF | TGTGCCAGCAGTGCGACAGGTAGCAATCAGCCCCAGCATTTT
TRBJ1-3 | - | TRBV7-9 | - | CASSQGGSGNTIYF | TGTGCCAGCAGCCAAGGGGGCTCTGGAAACACCATATATTTT
TRBJ2-7 | - | TRBV5-1 | medium-sized | CASSFSGESSYEQYF | TGCGCCAGCAGCTTCTCAGGGGAAAGCTCCTACGAGCAGTACTTC
TRBJ2-3 | TRBD2 | TRBV9 | - | CASSPPGGGTDTQYF | TGTGCCAGCAGCCCACCCGGGGGGGGGACAGATACGCAGTATTTT
TRBJ2-5 | TRBD2 | TRBV27 | - | CASSLSGETQYF | TGTGCCAGCAGCCTTAGCGGGGAGACCCAGTACTTC
TRBJ2-5 | - | TRBV28 | - | CASSLSGREETQYF | TGTGCCAGCAGTTTATCTGGCAGGGAAGAGACCCAGTACTTC
TRBJ2-7 | TRBD1 | TRBV4-1 | - | CASSQLLAGQGAYEQYF | TGCGCCAGCAGCCAATTACTCGCGGGACAGGGGGCTTACGAGCAGTACTTC
TRBJ2-7 | TRBD1 | TRBV4-3 | - | CASSPGTGRYEQYF | TGCGCCAGCAGCCCCGGGACAGGGAGATACGAGCAGTACTTC
TRBJ1-5 | - | TRBV7-9 | - | CSSSPGLNQPQHF | TGTTCCAGCAGCCCAGGACTCAATCAGCCCCAGCATTTT
TRBJ1-4 | - | TRBV7-2 | - | CASSLGGASELFF | TGTGCCAGCAGCTTGGGAGGGGCGAGCGAACTGTTTTTT
TRBJ2-1 | TRBD1 | TRBV30 | - | CASNRQGYNEQFF | TGTGCCTCCAACAGACAGGGGTACAATGAGCAGTTCTTC
TRBJ2-5 | - | TRBV9 | - | CASSAGLTGQETQYF | TGTGCCAGCAGCGCCGGACTGACGGGCCAAGAGACCCAGTACTTC
TRBJ1-1 | TRBD1 | TRBV11-2 | - | CASSYPQGVSTEAFF | TGTGCCAGCAGCTACCCTCAGGGGGTAAGCACTGAAGCTTTCTTT
TRBJ2-1 | TRBD1 | TRBV19 | - | CASSKPPGQGAYNEQFF | TGTGCCAGTAGTAAGCCGCCGGGACAGGGGGCCTACAATGAGCAGTTCTTC
TRBJ2-5 | - | TRBV11-2 | - | CASSPGRGSSQGTQYF | TGTGCCAGCAGCCCCGGACGGGGGTCGTCTCAGGGGACCCAGTACTTC
TRBJ2-7 | TRBD1 | TRBV19 | - | CASSIAGQGAYEQYF | TGTGCCAGTAGTATAGCGGGGCAGGGGGCCTACGAGCAGTACTTC
TRBJ1-2 | - | TRBV28 | - | CASRVFGVDGYTF | TGTGCCAGCAGGGTGTTCGGGGTAGATGGCTACACCTTC
TRBJ2-7 | TRBD2 | TRBV28 | once | CASSSPGLAGTYEQYF | TGTGCCAGCAGTTCCCCTGGACTAGCGGGGACCTACGAGCAGTACTTC
TRBJ1-4 | TRBD1 | TRBV2 | - | CASTEGAYEKLFF | TGTGCCAGCACGGAGGGGGCCTATGAAAAACTGTTTTTT
TRBJ2-1 | TRBD2 | TRBV14 | - | CASSQDVGGGAYNEQFF | TGTGCCAGCAGCCAAGACGTCGGCGGGGGGGCCTACAATGAGCAGTTCTTC
TRBJ2-5 | TRBD2 | TRBV15 | once | CATSRGPSGTETQYF | TGTGCCACCAGCAGAGGTCCTAGCGGGACGGAGACCCAGTACTTC
TRBJ1-1 | - | TRBV10-2 | - | CASSIGGMNTEAFF | TGCGCCAGCAGTATAGGGGGTATGAACACTGAAGCTTTCTTT
TRBJ2-7 | - | TRBV27 | - | CASSLRVGRGPIYEQYF | TGTGCCAGCAGTTTAAGAGTCGGCAGGGGACCTATCTACGAGCAGTACTTC
TRBJ2-7 | - | TRBV11-2 | - | CASSGWVRAYEQYF | TGTGCCAGCAGCGGGTGGGTGAGGGCCTACGAGCAGTACTTC
TRBJ2-5 | - | TRBV27 | - | CASSLAGETQYF | TGTGCCAGCAGTTTAGCGGGGGAGACCCAGTACTTC
TRBJ2-7 | TRBD2 | TRBV30 | once | CAWGRPGLAGSSYEQYF | TGTGCCTGGGGAAGACCGGGACTAGCGGGGAGTTCCTACGAGCAGTACTTC
TRBJ1-5 | TRBD1 | TRBV19 | few | CATTGTGGNQPQHF | TGTGCCACAACCGGGACAGGGGGGAATCAGCCCCAGCATTTT